The 22 T cell receptor beta chains below all came from one sample that was sequenced in a study of cytomegalovirus exposure and HLA in healthy donors. PCR primers comprised 60 Vbeta and 13 Jbeta primers. The assay was immunoSEQ multiplex PCR, and TCRdb's table has in-frame clones only and misses some. The data contain some 150,000 clones, less than 85% of them singletons. Specimen: PBMCs. Receptors originate from a man aged 45-65 years in good health and CMV-seropositive.

This clone occurred a few times. The V gene is TRBV2, the J gene TRBJ2-1, with 9 bases aligning to TRBD1. The CDR3 has 13 amino acids. V gave up 6 bases and J gave up 9 bases; unmatched junction bases: 6. Per the germline V gene, CDR1 is SNHLY and CDR2 is FYNNEI. The CDR3 protein is CASSPKDRGEQFF. For the CDR3, the DNA is TGTGCCAGCAGCCCAAAGGACAGGGGTGAGCAGTTCTTC.

For this clone: At one of its ends the junction is not consistent with the germline gene, which may arise from a read error. The chain uses TRBV27 and TRBJ2-7; weak D call: TRBD2 (5 bases). The CDR3 loop spans 11 amino acids. The germline V gene encodes CDR1 MNHEY and CDR2 SMNVEV (reference sequence). The CDR3 loop reads CATSEGHEQYF. The DNA of the CDR3 is TGTGCCACCAGTGAGGGTCACGAGCAGTACTTC.

This sequence joins TRBV5-5 and TRBJ1-3, with 8 bases lining up with TRBD1. This CDR3 comprises 18 residues. The J segment lost 4 bases and the V segment lost 4 bases, leaving 16 bases of the junction unmatched. Germline CDR1 SGHKS, CDR2 YYEKEE (reference sequence). The CDR3 DNA is TGTGCCAGCAGCCCATCTCCTATTGACAGGGGTTCCGGAAACACCATATATTTT. This gives the protein CASSPSPIDRGSGNTIYF.

The chain combines TRBV7-2 with TRBJ2-1, with 15 bases fitting TRBD2. Germline lookup yields CDR1 SGHTA and CDR2 FQGNSA. The V and J ends lost 7 bases and 10 bases, in that order; junction bases with no gene match: 2. This CDR3 spans 13 amino acids. CDR3 DNA: TGTGCCAGCACGGGACTAGCGGGAGGAGAGCAGTTCTTC. Translation gives CASTGLAGGEQFF.

The V call is TRBV5-1, the J call TRBJ2-1; D not certain. The length of the CDR3 is 15 residues. With 0 bases removed from V and 0 bases from J, the gap between germline ends came to 7 bases. Germline V lookup: CDR1 SGHRS, CDR2 YFSETQ. Here the CDR3 reads CASSLAVSSYNEQFF. Here the CDR3 DNA reads TGCGCCAGCAGCTTGGCGGTGAGCTCCTACAATGAGCAGTTCTTC.

This clone has only a few counts. The genes are TRBV5-1 and TRBJ1-1, with D possibly TRBD1 on 6 matching bases. Germline V gene lookup returns CDR1 SGHRS and CDR2 YFSETQ. The CDR3 totals 17 residues. Deletions cut 3 bases from V and 1 base from J, with 19 bases between. The CDR3 sequence is CASSSTGQTSPNTEAFF. CDR3 nucleotides: TGCGCCAGCAGCTCCACCGGACAGACAAGCCCGAACACTGAAGCTTTCTTT.

The chain employs TRBV28 and TRBJ2-7, with 10 positions matching TRBD2. Germline V gene lookup returns CDR1 MDHEN and CDR2 SYDVKM. The CDR3 covers 15 residues. V trimming: 5 bases; J trimming: 4 bases; junction bases outside the gene matches: 8. CDR3 region: CASSPLAGGRYEQYF. The CDR3 DNA sequence: TGTGCCAGCAGTCCGTTAGCGGGAGGTCGATACGAGCAGTACTTC.

By sample share, this clone is medium-sized. The genes are TRBV7-9 and TRBJ2-7; 10 bases agree with TRBD2. The junction had 20 bases not matched to a gene; V was cut back by 9 bases and J by 0 bases. This CDR3 is 19 amino acids long. CDR1 and CDR2 (germline): SEHNR, FQNEAQ (reference sequence). The DNA of the CDR3 is TGTGCCAGGGCGGAGGACAGGAGACTAGCGGGCGCAAGCTCCTACGAGCAGTACTTC. It specifies CARAEDRRLAGASSYEQYF.

V and J are TRBV9 and TRBJ1-6; 8 bases agree with TRBD1. This CDR3 comprises 14 residues. CDR1 is SGDLS and CDR2 is YYNGEE in the germline V gene. V gave up 2 bases and J gave up 9 bases; unmatched junction bases: 4. The CDR3 reads CASSVGQGFSPLHF. The CDR3, as DNA: TGTGCCAGCAGCGTTGGACAGGGTTTTTCACCCCTCCACTTT. Variable domain in full (rest from reference TRBV9 and TRBJ1-6): DSGVTQTPKHLITATGQRVTLRCSPRSGDLSVYWYQQSLDQGLQFLIQYYNGEERAKGNILERFSAQQFPDLHSELNLSSLELGDSALYFCASSVGQGFSPLHFGNGTRLTVT.

V gene TRBV10-2 combines with J gene TRBJ2-1; D perhaps matches TRBD1 (5 bases). The CDR3 contains 17 residues. The germline V gene has CDR1 WSHSY and CDR2 SAAADI. The V gene lost 2 bases and the J gene lost 2 bases, with 16 bases spanning the gap. CDR3 sequence (DNA): TGCGCCAGCAGTGAGGGACAAACTCGTTCCCCCTACAATGAGCAGTTCTTC. Translation: CASSEGQTRSPYNEQFF.

The rearrangement links TRBV6-5 to TRBJ1-5; D is perhaps TRBD1 (5 bases). This CDR3 is built from 13 residues. Trimming removed 8 bases from V and 3 bases from J, with 11 bases in between. Germline V lookup: CDR1 MNHEY, CDR2 SVGAGI. For the CDR3, the DNA is TGTGCCAGCGGCCGGGACTTCAATCAGCCCCAGCATTTT. As protein: CASGRDFNQPQHF.

This clone was counted only a few times. The J gene is TRBJ2-7, the V gene TRBV23-1, with 8 nucleotides matching TRBD1. TRBV23-1 is known as an ORF, though its function is uncertain. The CDR3 covers 17 residues. V shed 2 bases and J 3 bases; nucleotides not matched to a gene: 12. As DNA, the CDR3 is TGCGCCAGCAGTCAAGGAAATCCGAGCACAGGGGGCTACGAGCAGTACTTC. This translates into CASSQGNPSTGGYEQYF.

CDR3 nucleotides: TGTGCCAGCAGCTTTGAGGGGGACACCGGGGAGCTGTTTTTT. This codes for CASSFEGDTGELFF. The V gene is TRBV5-4, the J gene TRBJ2-2; D is possibly TRBD1 (6 bases). Germline V gene sequence: CDR1 SGHNT, CDR2 YYREEE (reference sequence). CDR3 size: 14 residues. V dropped 2 bases and J dropped 3 bases, with 8 bases sitting between them.

Note on this clone: One end of the junction varies from germline; a read error may be responsible. This sequence joins TRBV7-9 and TRBJ2-7; 8 nucleotides agree with TRBD1. Per the germline V gene, CDR1 is SEHNR and CDR2 is FQNEAQ (reference sequence). The CDR3 is made up of 14 amino acids. CDR3 nucleotide sequence: TGTTCCAGCAGCTTCCGGACAGGGTCCTACGAGCAGTACTTC. Protein sequence: CSSSFRTGSYEQYF.

This rearrangement joins TRBV28 to TRBJ2-7; no clear D gene. V gave up 5 bases and J gave up 3 bases, with 14 bases separating them. This CDR3 has 14 residues. Germline CDR1 reads MDHEN; CDR2 reads SYDVKM. CDR3 sequence (DNA): TGTGCCAGCAGTATCACGGGTACCCACTACGAGCAGTACTTC. Protein product: CASSITGTHYEQYF.

This chain joins TRBV10-3 and TRBJ2-7, with 8 nucleotides matching TRBD1. The J segment lost 3 bases and the V segment lost 5 bases, leaving 6 bases of the junction unmatched. The CDR3 loop spans 14 amino acids. Per the germline V gene, CDR1 is ENHRY and CDR2 is SYGVKD. The CDR3 loop reads CAISLGQGFYEQYF. For the CDR3, the DNA is TGTGCCATCAGTCTCGGACAGGGCTTCTACGAGCAGTACTTC.

This clone was detected a few times. The rearrangement joins TRBV5-4 to TRBJ1-4; no definite D call. The V gene's germline CDR1 is SGHNT and CDR2 YYREEE (reference sequence). The CDR3 covers 15 residues. Trimming removed 4 bases at V and 4 bases at J, with 14 bases between. This chain's CDR3 is CASSLGGEGNEKLFF. CDR3 bases: TGTGCCAGCAGCCTGGGCGGAGAGGGTAATGAAAAACTGTTTTTT.

This chain links TRBV28 with TRBJ2-5, with D tentatively TRBD1 (6 bases). The CDR3 runs to 11 residues. The V gene lost 5 bases and the J gene lost 11 bases, with 12 bases spanning the gap. Germline CDR1 is MDHEN and CDR2 is SYDVKM. This CDR3 reads CASSARQEQYF. The CDR3 DNA reads TGTGCCAGCAGTGCCCGACAGGAGCAGTACTTC.

The J gene is TRBJ1-4, the V gene TRBV6-1, with D maybe TRBD1 (6 bases). Trimming took 4 bases from V and 0 from J, leaving 12 bases between them. Germline V gives CDR1 MNHNS, CDR2 SASEGT. The CDR3 length is 16 residues. CDR3 in amino acids: CASSGFSGATNEKLFF. CDR3 nucleotide sequence: TGTGCCAGCAGTGGATTTTCAGGGGCAACTAATGAAAAACTGTTTTTT.

V and J are TRBV11-2 and TRBJ2-5; no definite D call. Germline CDR1 and CDR2: SGHAT and FQNNGV. The V gene lost 5 bases and the J gene lost 1 base, with 8 bases spanning the gap. This CDR3 has 13 amino acids. This CDR3 is CASSETLQETQYF. The CDR3 DNA reads TGTGCCAGCAGCGAGACTCTCCAAGAGACCCAGTACTTC.

The chain uses TRBV29-1 and TRBJ1-2, with 8 bases aligning to TRBD1. The trim removed 7 bases at V and 3 bases at J, leaving 7 bases unmatched. Germline-derived CDR1 and CDR2 are SQVTM and ANQGSEA. CDR3 length: 13 amino acids. The CDR3 DNA reads TGCAGCGCTCTGACAGGGGAGGACTATGGCTACACCTTC. Translation: CSALTGEDYGYTF.

A word on this clone: Its ends do not fully match the called genes, so a read error is possible. CDR3 residues: CSSSPTGGLSSYNEQFF. DNA for the CDR3: TGTTCCAGCAGCCCGACAGGGGGATTGAGCTCCTACAATGAGCAGTTCTTC. The V call is TRBV7-9, the J call TRBJ2-1, with 9 bases identical to TRBD1. The V gene's germline CDR1 is SEHNR and CDR2 FQNEAQ (reference sequence). The CDR3 has 17 residues.